The 13 T cell receptor beta chains below come from one sample, sequenced in a study of human CD8 memory T cell subsets. Generation of TCR beta libraries used UMI-labeled 5' RACE. Following a re-call of the 5' RACE reads, TCRdb has one entry per CDR3 protein and lacks DNA. This sample contains about 6,200 distinct CDR3 sequences. The sample was CD8+ effector memory T cells (TEM) sorted from PBMCs. Described subset: effector memory CD8 T cells, CCR7- CD45RO+ CD95+. All receptors come from a human donor in good health.

V gene TRBV4-1 combines with J gene TRBJ1-1; as DNA is missing, the TRBD1 call by TCRdb cannot be tested. The CDR3 has 11 residues. Germline CDR1 MGHRA, CDR2 YSYEKL. The CDR3 loop is CASSGGTEAFF.

This clonotype shows up as medium-sized by frequency. The rearrangement joins TRBV6-2 or TRBV6-3 to TRBJ2-5; the TCRdb call, TRBD1, lacks DNA for checking. The germline V gene has CDR1 MNHEY and CDR2 SVGEGT. This CDR3 contains 18 residues. Here the CDR3 reads CASSDPRLTGRYQETQYF.

The rearrangement uses TRBV20-1 and TRBJ2-3; TCRdb gives TRBD2 as the D gene, but with no DNA this cannot be confirmed. This CDR3 is built from 17 residues. CDR1 is DFQATT and CDR2 is SNEGSKA in the germline V gene (reference sequence). CDR3 sequence: CSATGEASGRGTDTQYF.

The chain couples TRBV5-5 to TRBJ1-1. CDR1 and CDR2 from the germline V gene are SGHKS and YYEKEE (reference sequence). The CDR3 length is 14 residues. The CDR3 spells CASSLRLANTEAFF.

This clonotype is deemed medium-sized by its frequency. The J gene is TRBJ1-2, the V gene TRBV4-1; the D gene TCRdb calls, TRBD1, cannot be checked with no DNA. This CDR3 comprises 17 residues. Looked up from germline, CDR1 is MGHRA and CDR2 is YSYEKL. The chain's CDR3 is CASSQDQETGGIYGYTF.

The chain recombines TRBV28 with TRBJ1-2. Germline V lookup: CDR1 MDHEN, CDR2 SYDVKM. The CDR3 is 15 amino acids. CDR3 amino acids: CASSFRTRPNYGYTF.

This chain joins TRBV5-6 and TRBJ2-7. CDR1 is SGHDT and CDR2 is YYEEEE in the germline V gene. The CDR3 loop spans 14 amino acids. CDR3 region: CASSEFGRHYEQYF.

The chain recombines TRBV4-1 with TRBJ1-1; absent DNA, TCRdb's TRBD1 call cannot be checked. The CDR3 runs 14 residues. Looked up from germline, CDR1 is MGHRA and CDR2 is YSYEKL. The CDR3 sequence: CASSQDWGDTEAFF.

This chain connects TRBV6-5 to TRBJ2-1. Per the germline V gene, CDR1 is MNHEY and CDR2 is SVGAGI. This CDR3 is 13 amino acids long. The CDR3: CASSYSGFNEQFF.

According to its frequency, this clonotype is large. The gene calls are TRBV4-3 and TRBJ2-7; TCRdb selects TRBD1, and the lack of DNA leaves this call unchecked. This CDR3 region has 13 residues. Germline V CDR1 and CDR2: LGHNA, YSLEER. CDR3 loop: CASSAAGGYEQYF.

The J gene is TRBJ2-7, the V gene TRBV19. The CDR3 runs 14 residues. Germline CDR1 and CDR2: LNHDA and SQIVND (reference sequence). Here the CDR3 reads CASSIVAEAYEQYF.

The J gene is TRBJ2-1, the V gene TRBV20-1; TCRdb reports TRBD1, a call that lacks DNA to check it against. There are 16 residues in the CDR3. Germline assignment: CDR1 DFQATT and CDR2 SNEGSKA (reference sequence). The CDR3 here is CSASPLGQGADNEQFF.

This clonotype is identified as large from frequency. The V call is TRBV4-3, the J call TRBJ2-7; the TCRdb call, TRBD2, lacks DNA for checking. The germline V gene has CDR1 LGHNA and CDR2 YSLEER. The CDR3 runs 16 residues. The CDR3: CASSQGAGEENYEQYF.